These 20 T cell receptor beta chains came from one sample sequenced in a study of yellow fever vaccine responses in identical twins. TCRdb re-analysed the RT-PCR reads in MiXCR, keeping a single row per CDR3 protein. The top ten hold over 2% of the sample, which has about 20,000 distinct CDR3 sequences, roughly 72% seen once. Here the sequenced sample was T cells from blood (PBMCs), unsorted or a sorted subset (not recorded which), taken before or after yellow fever vaccination (not recorded which). The receptor source for this set is a woman younger than 30 who received the yellow fever vaccine.

The chain joins TRBV20-1 to TRBJ1-1, with 8 bases matching TRBD1. The germline V gene encodes CDR1 DFQATT and CDR2 SNEGSKA (reference sequence). This CDR3 has 12 residues. V lost 6 bases, J lost 5 bases, and 5 bases stayed unmatched. The CDR3 reads CSATTGATEAFF. The DNA of the CDR3 is TGCAGTGCAACGACAGGGGCGACTGAAGCTTTCTTT.

The rearrangement joins TRBV12-3 or TRBV12-4 to TRBJ2-1, with D uncertain. V gave up 2 bases and J gave up 3 bases, with 11 bases separating them. The CDR3 extends over 15 amino acids. In nucleotides, the CDR3 is TGTGCCAGCAGTTTACGTGACATTAGCTACAATGAGCAGTTCTTC. This translates into CASSLRDISYNEQFF.

The rearrangement links TRBV11-3 to TRBJ1-3; D gene ambiguous. With 8 bases removed from V and 0 bases from J, the gap between germline ends came to 5 bases. The CDR3 has 12 residues. CDR1 is SGHNT and CDR2 is YENEEA in the germline V gene. The CDR3 loop reads CASGFSGNTIYF. As DNA, the CDR3 is TGTGCCAGCGGGTTCTCTGGAAACACCATATATTTT.

This chain connects TRBV19 to TRBJ2-7, with D hard to call. In germline, CDR1 is LNHDA, CDR2 SQIVND (reference sequence). Trimming took 3 bases from V and 3 from J, leaving 15 bases between them. This CDR3 has 15 residues. The CDR3 spells CASSIFSVGNYEQYF. DNA for the CDR3: TGTGCCAGTAGTATTTTCTCGGTCGGTAACTACGAGCAGTACTTC.

In its sample, this clonotype was seen a few times. This chain joins TRBV29-1 and TRBJ2-1, with 12 bases that match TRBD2. The CDR3 spans 19 residues. Germline CDR1 SQVTM, CDR2 ANQGSEA. J was trimmed by 0 bases and V by 3 bases; bases with no gene match: 12. CDR3 residues: CSVDGRGLAGGFSYNEQFF. DNA of the CDR3: TGCAGCGTTGACGGTAGAGGGCTAGCGGGAGGGTTCTCCTACAATGAGCAGTTCTTC.

This clonotype has a handful of counts. V and J are TRBV29-1 and TRBJ2-7, with D perhaps TRBD1 or TRBD2 (5 bases each). This CDR3 is built from 14 residues. V lost 1 base and J lost 2, with 12 bases in between. Germline V gene lookup returns CDR1 SQVTM and CDR2 ANQGSEA. CDR3 in amino acids: CSVEVPGPTYEQYF. The CDR3 nucleotides read TGCAGCGTTGAAGTCCCGGGACCTACCTACGAGCAGTACTTC.

This sequence joins TRBV13 and TRBJ2-1; D unclear. Germline values: CDR1 PRHDT, CDR2 FYEKMQ (reference sequence). The CDR3 loop spans 16 amino acids. The V and J ends lost 3 bases and 7 bases respectively, with 19 bases between them. CDR3 DNA sequence: TGTGCCAGCAGCTTCCCGGACCAGAAAACTGGGAATGAGCAGTTCTTC. It codes for CASSFPDQKTGNEQFF.

The chain joins TRBV28 to TRBJ1-6; perhaps TRBD1 as D (6 bases). Per the germline V gene, CDR1 is MDHEN and CDR2 is SYDVKM. The CDR3 loop spans 14 amino acids. The germline V and J ends were trimmed by 4 bases and 6 bases, with 10 bases remaining between them. The CDR3 DNA sequence: TGTGCCAGCAGTTCCGGGACACTTAATTCACCCCTCCACTTT. Protein sequence: CASSSGTLNSPLHF. The whole variable domain, filled in from reference TRBV28 and TRBJ1-6, reads DVKVTQSSRYLVKRTGEKVFLECVQDMDHENMFWYRQDPGLGLRLIYFSYDVKMKEKGDIPEGYSVSREKKERFSLILESASTNQTSMYLCASSSGTLNSPLHFGNGTRLTVT.

This clonotype has more than one count but fewer than ten. The chain couples TRBV7-9 to TRBJ2-1; TRBD2 matches at 13 bases. The CDR3 is 18 residues long. Germline V CDR1 and CDR2: SEHNR, FQNEAQ (reference sequence). J lost 1 base, V lost 3 bases, and 6 bases had no gene match. The CDR3 DNA is TGTGCCAGCAGCTTCGTGGGACTAGCGGGGATTTCCTACAATGAGCAGTTCTTC. Protein sequence: CASSFVGLAGISYNEQFF. Looking up the rest from reference TRBV7-9 and TRBJ2-1 gives the full variable domain: DTGVSQNPRHKITKRGQNVTFRCDPISEHNRLYWYRQTLGQGPEFLTYFQNEAQLEKSRLLSDRFSAERPKGSFSTLEIQRTEQGDSAMYLCASSFVGLAGISYNEQFFGPGTRLTVL.

The chain uses TRBV11-3 and TRBJ2-1; the D call may be TRBD1 or TRBD2 (5 bases each). CDR1 is SGHNT, CDR2 YENEEA, per germline. With 0 bases removed from V and 11 bases from J, the gap between germline ends came to 20 bases. The CDR3 runs to 16 residues. This chain's CDR3 is CASSLDPGPLQGKQFF. The DNA for the CDR3 is TGTGCCAGCAGCTTAGACCCGGGACCCCTCCAAGGGAAGCAGTTCTTC.

The chain uses TRBV4-1 and TRBJ1-4; D is uncertain. The ends were cut back, 0 bases at V and 8 bases at J, with 13 bases in the middle. The CDR3 covers 15 residues. Germline V lookup: CDR1 MGHRA, CDR2 YSYEKL. The CDR3 loop reads CASSQDVDGREKLFF. The CDR3 DNA sequence: TGCGCCAGCAGCCAAGATGTGGACGGAAGGGAAAAACTGTTTTTT.

J is TRBJ2-6 and V is TRBV28, with D perhaps TRBD2 (6 bases). Germline values: CDR1 MDHEN, CDR2 SYDVKM. Trimming removed 5 bases from V and 1 base from J, with 12 bases in between. The CDR3 extends over 16 amino acids. In nucleotides, the CDR3 is TGTGCCAGCAGTACCATACGGGGGTCTGGGGCCAACGTCCTGACTTTC. It codes for CASSTIRGSGANVLTF.

This chain connects TRBV4-2 to TRBJ2-5, with 8 positions matching TRBD2. From germline, CDR1 is LGHNA and CDR2 YNFKEQ. V lost 0 bases, J lost 2 bases, and 5 bases stayed unmatched. The CDR3 runs 16 residues. The CDR3 sequence is CASSQDYRGGQETQYF. CDR3 sequence (DNA): TGTGCCAGCAGCCAAGATTATCGGGGGGGGCAAGAGACCCAGTACTTC.

The V call is TRBV29-1, the J call TRBJ2-3; possibly TRBD1 for D (6 bases). Germline-derived CDR1 and CDR2 are SQVTM and ANQGSEA. Trimming left V 3 bases short and J 2 bases short, with 15 bases between. The CDR3 is made up of 15 amino acids. CDR3 coding DNA: TGCAGCGTTGACCCGAGGACAGAGATCACAGATACGCAGTATTTT. This sequence encodes CSVDPRTEITDTQYF.

The chain links TRBV4-1 to TRBJ1-4; D is possibly TRBD1 (6 bases). The CDR3 has 17 amino acids. The V gene lost 0 bases and the J gene lost 8 bases, with 19 bases spanning the gap. Germline V gives CDR1 MGHRA, CDR2 YSYEKL. The CDR3 protein is CASSQDKGTSAGEKLFF. CDR3 DNA: TGCGCCAGCAGCCAAGATAAAGGGACATCGGCAGGGGAAAAACTGTTTTTT.

A note on this clonotype: A junction boundary mismatches the germline segment, possibly from a read error. This chain links TRBV6-2 or TRBV6-3 with TRBJ2-1, with D tentatively TRBD1 or TRBD2 (5 bases each). There are 11 residues in the CDR3. The germline gives CDR1 MNHEY, CDR2 SVGEGT. The CDR3 DNA is TGTGCCAGCAGTTACCGGGGCCCACTCGTCTTC. Translating gives CASSYRGPLVF.

This clonotype has just a few counts. This sequence joins TRBV24-1 and TRBJ2-2; D is ambiguous. V was trimmed by 9 bases and J by 2 bases, leaving 3 bases between them. Germline V gene lookup returns CDR1 KGHDR and CDR2 SFDVKD. This CDR3 has 11 residues. CDR3 loop: CATLNTGELFF. The CDR3 DNA reads as TGTGCCACCTTAAACACCGGGGAGCTGTTTTTT.

The chain links TRBV27 to TRBJ2-7, with 12 bases that match TRBD1. This CDR3 contains 15 residues. Germline lookup yields CDR1 MNHEY and CDR2 SMNVEV (reference sequence). V was pared by 6 bases and J by 5 bases, with 8 bases of the junction left unmatched. Here the CDR3 reads CASRRGGTGGNEQYV. CDR3 bases: TGTGCCAGCAGGCGCGGGGGGACAGGGGGCAACGAGCAGTACGTC.

This clonotype was counted a few times. The V call is TRBV7-9, the J call TRBJ1-1, with a weak D call TRBD1 (5 bases). The CDR3 covers 13 residues. Germline V CDR1 and CDR2: SEHNR, FQNEAQ (reference sequence). Trimming removed 2 bases at V and 1 base at J, with 5 bases between. The chain's CDR3 is CASSLQGNTEAFF. The CDR3 DNA is TGTGCCAGCAGCTTACAGGGGAACACTGAAGCTTTCTTT.

This clonotype has more than one count but fewer than ten. V gene TRBV29-1 combines with J gene TRBJ2-1; 9 bases fit TRBD1. V dropped 6 bases and J dropped 4; count of bases not matched to a gene: 16. Germline assignment: CDR1 SQVTM and CDR2 ANQGSEA. The CDR3 runs to 17 residues. The CDR3 is CSVSKGTGTFLYNEQFF. In DNA form, the CDR3 reads TGCAGCGTATCCAAAGGGACAGGGACTTTTCTATACAATGAGCAGTTCTTC.